The next 25 T cell receptor beta chains were all read from a single sample in a study of radiation and T cells in renal cell carcinoma. Time point specified: baseline pretreatment blood. Treatment defined: 15 Gy SBRT to primary tumor, nephrectomy 4 weeks later. TCRdb keeps only in-frame clones here, not all; method: immunoSEQ multiplex PCR. The data hold about 140,000 clones, with over 80% observed a single time. The sample was blood, taken from a patient whose treatment included radiotherapy and nephrectomy. Source of these receptors: a woman aged 50 to 60 with renal cell carcinoma.

The genes are TRBV6-6 and TRBJ2-7; no firm D call. Trimming removed 8 bases from V and 0 bases from J, with 5 bases in between. This CDR3 has 11 residues. Germline V gene lookup returns CDR1 MNHNY and CDR2 SVGAGI (reference sequence). The CDR3 region is CASSASYEQYF. The CDR3 DNA sequence: TGTGCCAGCTCGGCCTCCTACGAGCAGTACTTC.

The chain recombines TRBV2 with TRBJ2-1; D gene unclear. Germline V gene lookup returns CDR1 SNHLY and CDR2 FYNNEI. V gave up 4 bases and J gave up 0 bases, with 13 bases separating them. This CDR3 has 16 amino acids. This CDR3 reads CASSVDSSSSYNEQFF. Here the CDR3 DNA reads TGTGCCAGCAGTGTAGACTCCTCCAGCTCCTACAATGAGCAGTTCTTC.

The rearrangement links TRBV7-8 to TRBJ2-7; D ambiguous. Trimming took 1 base from V and 2 from J, leaving 12 bases between them. The length of the CDR3 is 15 residues. Germline V lookup: CDR1 SGHVS, CDR2 FQNEAQ. Written as DNA, the CDR3 is TGTGCCAGCAGCTTAGGTCTTGGCACAGCCTACGAGCAGTACTTC. Encoded protein: CASSLGLGTAYEQYF.

This clone was detected only once. The chain joins TRBV10-3 to TRBJ1-5; unclear D gene. Germline V CDR1 and CDR2: ENHRY, SYGVKD. Trimming took 0 bases from V and 3 from J, leaving 3 bases between them. The CDR3 consists of 13 residues. Here the CDR3 reads CAISESSNQPQHF. CDR3 bases: TGTGCCATCAGTGAGTCTTCCAATCAGCCCCAGCATTTT.

Worth noting for this clone: Mismatch with germline at one junction end may stem from a read error. J is TRBJ2-7 and V is TRBV14; D not certain. The CDR3 runs to 15 residues. The germline V gene has CDR1 SGHDN and CDR2 FVKESK. CDR3 sequence: CASSQSQMYSYEQYF. The CDR3 DNA sequence: TGTGCCAGCAGCCAAAGTCAGATGTACTCCTATGAGCAGTACTTC.

The chain carries TRBV4-2 and TRBJ2-2; D is tentatively TRBD1 or TRBD2 (5 bases each). CDR1 is LGHNA, CDR2 YNFKEQ, per germline. The CDR3 covers 14 residues. Between the trimmed V and J ends, which lost 5 bases and 3 bases, there was a span of 10 bases. The chain's CDR3 is CASSAQDYTGELFF. The CDR3 nucleotides are TGTGCCAGCAGCGCACAGGACTACACCGGGGAGCTGTTTTTT.

The chain uses TRBV7-9 and TRBJ1-4, with TRBD1 matching over 9 bases. Trimming removed 5 bases from V and 7 bases from J; junction bases left unmatched: 5. This CDR3 region has 14 residues. Germline V gives CDR1 SEHNR, CDR2 FQNEAQ (reference sequence). The CDR3 DNA follows: TGTGCCAGCAGCCCGGGACAGGGTGTTGAAAAACTGTTTTTT. This sequence encodes CASSPGQGVEKLFF.

The V call is TRBV6-6, the J call TRBJ2-5; D may be TRBD2 (5 bases). This CDR3 region has 13 residues. V was clipped by 2 bases and J by 2 bases, with 6 bases between them. Germline V gene lookup returns CDR1 MNHNY and CDR2 SVGAGI (reference sequence). The CDR3 nucleotides are TGTGCCAGCAGTTACCGGGGACAAGAGACCCAGTACTTC. Amino acids: CASSYRGQETQYF.

The chain uses TRBV19 and TRBJ1-2, with 11 bases that match TRBD1. The V and J ends lost 6 bases and 4 bases, in that order; junction bases with no gene match: 4. CDR1 LNHDA and CDR2 SQIVND come from the germline V gene (reference sequence). This CDR3 comprises 14 residues. CDR3 amino acids: CASSRTGGLYGYTF. CDR3 sequence (DNA): TGTGCCAGTAGCAGGACAGGGGGCCTCTATGGCTACACCTTC.

This clone was recorded only once. The V and J genes are TRBV6-5 and TRBJ2-7, with 10 nucleotides matching TRBD2. CDR1 and CDR2 from the germline V gene are MNHEY and SVGAGI. V gave up 8 bases and J gave up 7 bases; unmatched junction bases: 11. CDR3 length: 14 amino acids. The chain's CDR3 is CASGGLAGGREQYF. CDR3 nucleotides: TGTGCCAGCGGGGGCTTAGCGGGAGGACGGGAGCAGTACTTC.

The genes are TRBV25-1 and TRBJ2-1; D perhaps matches TRBD1 (6 bases). V shed 3 bases and J shed 8 bases, with 11 bases lying between them. This CDR3 spans 13 amino acids. Germline CDR1 reads MGHDK; CDR2 reads SYGVNS. DNA for the CDR3: TGTGCCAGCAGTGATACAGGGAGTCATGAGCAGTTCTTC. It specifies CASSDTGSHEQFF.

V usage is TRBV6-9 and J usage is TRBJ1-3, with 9 bases aligning to TRBD1. The germline V gene encodes CDR1 MNHGY and CDR2 SVAAGI. This CDR3 spans 16 amino acids. J gave up 2 bases and V 4 bases, and 6 bases lay outside the gene matches. CDR3 DNA: TGTGCCAGCAGTTGCGGGACAGGGAGGCCTGGAAACACCATATATTTT. It encodes CASSCGTGRPGNTIYF.

The gene calls are TRBV5-1 and TRBJ2-1; TRBD2 aligns across 8 bases. The CDR3 runs 14 residues. CDR1 and CDR2 from the germline V gene are SGHRS and YFSETQ. J was trimmed by 3 bases and V by 4 bases; bases with no gene match: 3. CDR3 amino acids: CASSGSGGYNEQFF. The CDR3 bases are TGCGCCAGCAGCGGAAGCGGGGGCTACAATGAGCAGTTCTTC.

This chain links TRBV7-9 with TRBJ1-1; TRBD1 is a possible D gene (6 bases). CDR3 length: 14 residues. CDR1 and CDR2 from the germline V gene are SEHNR and FQNEAQ (reference sequence). V shed 0 bases and J shed 7 bases, with 12 bases lying between them. The CDR3: CASSLASMDSEAFF. CDR3 nucleotides: TGTGCCAGCAGCTTAGCGTCAATGGACAGTGAAGCTTTCTTT.

The gene calls are TRBV30 and TRBJ2-3; no definite D call. Trimming removed 2 bases from V and 2 bases from J, with 11 bases in between. The germline V gene has CDR1 GTSNPN and CDR2 SVGIG (reference sequence). The CDR3 runs to 14 residues. In DNA form, the CDR3 reads TGTGCCTGGAGTCCGGGCCTCCACACAGATACGCAGTATTTT. It encodes CAWSPGLHTDTQYF.

The CDR3 spells CSVEINQNTEAFF. The CDR3 DNA reads TGCAGCGTTGAAATAAACCAAAACACTGAAGCTTTCTTT. This sequence joins TRBV29-1 and TRBJ1-1; D not resolved. CDR3 length equals 13 residues. V lost 2 bases to trimming and J lost 2 bases, with 9 bases between them. Germline V gene lookup returns CDR1 SQVTM and CDR2 ANQGSEA. The whole variable domain, filled in from reference TRBV29-1 and TRBJ1-1, reads SAVISQKPSRDICQRGTSLTIQCQVDSQVTMMFWYRQQPGQSLTLIATANQGSEATYESGFVIDKFPISRPNLTFSTLTVSNMSPEDSSIYLCSVEINQNTEAFFGQGTRLTVV.

This rearrangement joins TRBV5-1 to TRBJ1-3, with no clear D. The CDR3 runs 14 residues. V gave up 6 bases and J gave up 0 bases, with 10 bases separating them. Germline CDR1 is SGHRS and CDR2 is YFSETQ. The DNA of the CDR3 is TGCGCCAGCAAAGCGGGGAACTCTGGAAACACCATATATTTT. Its translation is CASKAGNSGNTIYF.

The V and J genes are TRBV7-9 and TRBJ1-5; D may be TRBD1 (6 bases). Trimming cost V 0 bases and J 2 bases, with 11 bases left between them. The V gene's germline CDR1 is SEHNR and CDR2 FQNEAQ (reference sequence). CDR3 size: 16 residues. The CDR3 loop reads CASSLAVSGGNQPQHF. CDR3 sequence (DNA): TGTGCCAGCAGCTTAGCGGTTTCAGGGGGCAATCAGCCCCAGCATTTT.

This chain joins TRBV19 and TRBJ2-7; weak D call: TRBD1 (6 bases). The germline V and J ends were trimmed by 5 bases and 7 bases, with 21 bases remaining between them. This CDR3 comprises 15 residues. CDR1 and CDR2 from the germline V gene are LNHDA and SQIVND (reference sequence). The CDR3 region has the DNA TGTGCCAGTAGTCCTGAGGACAGCCAGAGAGGGGAGCAGTACTTC. The encoded protein is CASSPEDSQRGEQYF.

V gene TRBV14 combines with J gene TRBJ2-7; D is unclear. This CDR3 is 16 amino acids long. Trimming removed 2 bases at V and 2 bases at J, with 16 bases between. Germline V gene sequence: CDR1 SGHDN, CDR2 FVKESK. Here the CDR3 reads CASSQQLSLGAYEQYF. The CDR3 DNA reads as TGTGCCAGCAGCCAACAGCTTTCTTTAGGAGCCTACGAGCAGTACTTC.

The chain carries TRBV9 and TRBJ2-7; D remains ambiguous. The CDR3 consists of 14 residues. Trimming stripped 1 base from V and 0 bases from J, with 8 bases between. CDR1 SGDLS and CDR2 YYNGEE come from the germline V gene. The chain's CDR3 is CASSVTPSSYEQYF. The CDR3 coding sequence is TGTGCCAGCAGCGTAACGCCAAGCTCCTACGAGCAGTACTTC.

The chain has TRBV6-5 and TRBJ2-7; 9 bases map to TRBD1. Losses at the gene ends were 7 bases for V and 2 bases for J; bases not matched to a gene: 9. Germline values: CDR1 MNHEY, CDR2 SVGAGI. The CDR3 is 15 residues long. The CDR3 loop is CASTLDRGLTYEQYF. The CDR3 nucleotides are TGTGCCAGCACCCTAGACAGGGGGTTAACCTACGAGCAGTACTTC.

The genes are TRBV6-5 and TRBJ1-2; 8 bases line up with TRBD1. Germline V gene sequence: CDR1 MNHEY, CDR2 SVGAGI. This CDR3 has 15 residues. The ends lost 2 bases at V and 5 bases at J; junction bases unmatched: 7. CDR3 region: CASSYTIGQGYGYTF. As DNA, the CDR3 is TGTGCCAGCAGTTACACTATAGGACAGGGTTATGGCTACACCTTC.

The DNA for the CDR3 is TGTGCCTGGAGGGTATCCCGGGTGGGAGCTTTCTTT. The encoded protein is CAWRVSRVGAFF. This chain uses TRBV30 with TRBJ1-1; D not resolved. The germline V and J ends were trimmed by 3 bases and 10 bases, with 15 bases remaining between them. Germline loops: CDR1 GTSNPN, CDR2 SVGIG (reference sequence). The CDR3 spans 12 residues.

This sequence joins TRBV7-9 and TRBJ1-1, with TRBD1 identical over 7 bases. Germline lookup yields CDR1 SEHNR and CDR2 FQNEAQ (reference sequence). The trim removed 1 base at V and 11 bases at J, leaving 4 bases unmatched. This CDR3 has 12 residues. The CDR3 loop is CASSLGDSVAFF. The CDR3 region has the DNA TGTGCCAGCAGCTTAGGGGACAGTGTTGCTTTCTTT.